Listed below are T cell receptor beta chains from one sample, sequenced in a study of brain T cells in children with intractable seizures. Libraries were prepared by immunoSEQ multiplex PCR; TCRdb keeps only in-frame clonotypes and omits some of them. The repertoire holds about 350,000 clones, with nearly 95% as singletons. The sample here was peripheral blood, taken 5 to 6 months after surgery. The receptors stem from a boy in the first two years of life with tuberous sclerosis and intractable seizures. Both conserved end residues are part of each CDR3. D genes are given only for firm matches. Size is omitted from some rows. Given values are once, few, many or a class for expanded clones.

J gene: TRBJ1-1
D gene: TRBD1
V gene: TRBV28
clone size: .
CDR3 protein: CASSLDRGSEAFF
CDR3 DNA: TGTGCCAGCAGTTTAGACAGGGGATCTGAAGCTTTCTTT

J gene: TRBJ2-2
D gene: .
V gene: TRBV2
clone size: .
CDR3 protein: CASRYPNTGELFF
CDR3 DNA: TGTGCCAGCCGCTACCCGAACACCGGGGAGCTGTTTTTT

J gene: TRBJ2-1
D gene: .
V gene: TRBV28
clone size: .
CDR3 protein: CASSFRRLLLYNEQFF
CDR3 DNA: TGTGCCAGCAGTTTTCGGCGGTTACTCCTCTACAATGAGCAGTTCTTC

J gene: TRBJ2-3
D gene: .
V gene: TRBV7-2
clone size: .
CDR3 protein: CASSLPDHTDTQYF
CDR3 DNA: TGTGCCAGCAGCCTGCCGGACCACACAGATACGCAGTATTTT

J gene: TRBJ2-1
D gene: .
V gene: TRBV11-3
clone size: .
CDR3 protein: CASSTHQERWNEQFF
CDR3 DNA: TGTGCCAGCAGCACCCACCAAGAAAGGTGGAATGAGCAGTTCTTC

J gene: TRBJ2-3
D gene: TRBD2
V gene: TRBV30
clone size: .
CDR3 protein: CAWSVYVGGVTDTQYF
CDR3 DNA: TGTGCCTGGAGTGTGTACGTGGGGGGGGTCACAGATACGCAGTATTTT

J gene: TRBJ2-2
D gene: .
V gene: TRBV30
clone size: .
CDR3 protein: CAWSPIGPSNTGELFF
CDR3 DNA: TGTGCCTGGAGTCCCATAGGGCCATCCAACACCGGGGAGCTGTTTTTT

J gene: TRBJ2-1
D gene: .
V gene: TRBV6-1
clone size: .
CDR3 protein: CASSEVGSSSYNEQFF
CDR3 DNA: TGTGCCAGCAGTGAAGTCGGCAGCAGCTCCTACAATGAGCAGTTCTTC

J gene: TRBJ2-1
D gene: .
V gene: TRBV9
clone size: .
CDR3 protein: CASSVNKLDPSYNEQFF
CDR3 DNA: TGTGCCAGCAGCGTAAACAAACTAGATCCCTCCTACAATGAGCAGTTCTTC

J gene: TRBJ1-5
D gene: .
V gene: TRBV5-5
clone size: once
CDR3 protein: CASSLGQGLGQPQHF
CDR3 DNA: TGTGCCAGCAGCTTGGGGCAGGGTTTGGGGCAGCCCCAGCATTTT

J gene: TRBJ2-7
D gene: .
V gene: TRBV29-1
clone size: .
CDR3 protein: CSVEQASSYEQYF
CDR3 DNA: TGCAGCGTTGAACAGGCGTCCTCCTACGAGCAGTACTTC

J gene: TRBJ1-5
D gene: .
V gene: TRBV6-5
clone size: .
CDR3 protein: CASARGSNQPQHF
CDR3 DNA: TGTGCCAGCGCGAGGGGGAGCAATCAGCCCCAGCATTTT

J gene: TRBJ2-1
D gene: .
V gene: TRBV6-5
clone size: .
CDR3 protein: CASSYNPYNEQFF
CDR3 DNA: TGTGCCAGCAGTTACAATCCCTACAATGAGCAGTTCTTC

J gene: TRBJ2-1
D gene: .
V gene: TRBV3-1/TRBV3-2
clone size: .
CDR3 protein: CASSQGGGDEQFF
CDR3 DNA: TGTGCCAGCAGCCAAGGGGGGGGCGATGAGCAGTTCTTC

J gene: TRBJ2-1
D gene: TRBD2
V gene: TRBV6-5
clone size: .
CDR3 protein: CASSYSVSGTYNEQFF
CDR3 DNA: TGTGCCAGCAGTTACTCAGTTAGCGGGACGTACAATGAGCAGTTCTTC

J gene: TRBJ1-5
D gene: .
V gene: TRBV30
clone size: .
CDR3 protein: CAWSGMGRHQPQHF
CDR3 DNA: TGTGCCTGGAGTGGCATGGGCCGTCATCAGCCCCAGCATTTT

J gene: TRBJ2-3
D gene: .
V gene: TRBV5-8
clone size: once
CDR3 protein: CASSLASSLMDTQYF
CDR3 DNA: TGTGCCAGCAGCTTGGCCTCTAGCTTAATGGATACGCAGTATTTT

J gene: TRBJ2-7
D gene: .
V gene: TRBV4-2
clone size: .
CDR3 protein: CASSPGPSSYYEQYF
CDR3 DNA: TGTGCCAGCAGCCCGGGTCCGTCTAGCTACTACGAGCAGTACTTC

J gene: TRBJ1-3
D gene: .
V gene: TRBV11-3
clone size: .
CDR3 protein: CASSASQDSGNTIYF
CDR3 DNA: TGTGCCAGCAGCGCAAGCCAGGACTCTGGAAACACCATATATTTT

J gene: TRBJ2-1
D gene: .
V gene: TRBV5-6
clone size: once
CDR3 protein: CASSSSGEPYNEQFF
CDR3 DNA: TGTGCCAGCAGCTCGTCGGGGGAACCGTACAATGAGCAGTTCTTC

J gene: TRBJ2-1
D gene: .
V gene: TRBV6-5
clone size: .
CDR3 protein: CASSYTTLGGEQFF
CDR3 DNA: TGTGCCAGCAGTTACACAACTTTGGGTGGTGAGCAGTTCTTC

J gene: TRBJ2-7
D gene: .
V gene: TRBV7-8
clone size: .
CDR3 protein: CASSRLYEQYF
CDR3 DNA: TGTGCCAGCAGCCGCCTCTACGAGCAGTACTTC

J gene: TRBJ2-2
D gene: TRBD2
V gene: TRBV24-1
clone size: .
CDR3 protein: CATSPSGRVTGELFF
CDR3 DNA: TGTGCCACCAGCCCTAGCGGGAGAGTAACCGGGGAGCTGTTTTTT

J gene: TRBJ2-7
D gene: .
V gene: TRBV12-5
clone size: .
CDR3 protein: CASGLARPGPTYEQYF
CDR3 DNA: TGTGCTAGTGGGTTGGCCCGCCCGGGCCCCACCTACGAGCAGTACTTC

J gene: TRBJ1-2
D gene: .
V gene: TRBV9
clone size: medium-sized
CDR3 protein: CASSVTGYGYTF
CDR3 DNA: TGTGCCAGCAGCGTCACGGGCTATGGCTACACCTTC

J gene: TRBJ2-1
D gene: TRBD2
V gene: TRBV19
clone size: .
CDR3 protein: CASSMGTSGSLYNEQFF
CDR3 DNA: TGTGCCAGTAGTATGGGGACTAGCGGGAGCCTCTACAATGAGCAGTTCTTC

J gene: TRBJ1-5
D gene: TRBD1
V gene: TRBV27
clone size: .
CDR3 protein: CASSLSPTGANQPQHF
CDR3 DNA: TGTGCCAGCAGTTTATCCCCCACAGGGGCGAACCAGCCCCAGCATTTT

J gene: TRBJ2-1
D gene: TRBD2
V gene: TRBV6-5
clone size: .
CDR3 protein: CASSYGAGHNEQFF
CDR3 DNA: TGTGCCAGCAGTTATGGAGCGGGACACAATGAGCAGTTCTTC

J gene: TRBJ1-5
D gene: TRBD1
V gene: TRBV11-2
clone size: .
CDR3 protein: CASSSFPDREKSPQHF
CDR3 DNA: TGTGCCAGCAGCTCCTTCCCCGACAGGGAGAAAAGCCCCCAGCATTTT

J gene: TRBJ2-3
D gene: .
V gene: TRBV5-1
clone size: once
CDR3 protein: CASSSPTRLALRSVGTQYF
CDR3 DNA: TGCGCCAGCAGCTCTCCAACCCGTTTAGCGCTCCGCTCGGTTGGTACGCAGTATTTT

J gene: TRBJ2-2
D gene: TRBD1
V gene: TRBV5-1
clone size: .
CDR3 protein: CASSLDRGTGELFF
CDR3 DNA: TGCGCCAGCAGCTTGGACAGGGGCACCGGGGAGCTGTTTTTT

J gene: TRBJ2-1
D gene: TRBD2
V gene: TRBV7-9
clone size: .
CDR3 protein: CASSTSSGISYNEQFF
CDR3 DNA: TGTGCCAGCAGCACCTCTAGCGGGATCTCCTACAATGAGCAGTTCTTC

J gene: TRBJ2-3
D gene: TRBD2
V gene: TRBV2
clone size: .
CDR3 protein: CAIPPAASGGLLLDTQYF
CDR3 DNA: TGTGCCATCCCTCCTGCGGCTAGCGGGGGACTATTGTTGGATACGCAGTATTTT

J gene: TRBJ1-1
D gene: TRBD1
V gene: TRBV7-9
clone size: .
CDR3 protein: CASSFLQGASAEAFF
CDR3 DNA: TGTGCCAGCAGCTTTTTACAGGGGGCTTCTGCTGAAGCTTTCTTT

J gene: TRBJ1-1
D gene: .
V gene: TRBV20-1
clone size: .
CDR3 protein: CSASEDGQSEAFF
CDR3 DNA: TGCAGTGCTAGTGAGGACGGTCAGTCTGAAGCTTTCTTT

J gene: TRBJ1-1
D gene: .
V gene: TRBV19
clone size: .
CDR3 protein: CASSYGAPPTNTEAFF
CDR3 DNA: TGTGCCAGTAGTTACGGGGCGCCTCCGACGAACACTGAAGCTTTCTTT

J gene: TRBJ2-5
D gene: .
V gene: TRBV19
clone size: .
CDR3 protein: CASSKTGEEETQYF
CDR3 DNA: TGTGCCAGTAGTAAGACGGGGGAAGAAGAGACCCAGTACTTC

J gene: TRBJ2-3
D gene: TRBD1
V gene: TRBV6-4
clone size: .
CDR3 protein: CASSASPGQGRTQYF
CDR3 DNA: TGTGCCAGCAGTGCGTCACCGGGACAGGGGAGAACGCAGTATTTT

J gene: TRBJ1-2
D gene: .
V gene: TRBV5-1
clone size: once
CDR3 protein: CASSLSPGPYGYTF
CDR3 DNA: TGCGCCAGCAGCTTGTCCCCAGGACCCTATGGCTACACCTTC

J gene: TRBJ1-1
D gene: .
V gene: TRBV9
clone size: .
CDR3 protein: CASSVGDTEAFF
CDR3 DNA: TGTGCCAGCAGCGTTGGGGACACTGAAGCTTTCTTT

J gene: TRBJ1-1
D gene: .
V gene: TRBV2
clone size: few
CDR3 protein: CASSVGGGTNTEAFF
CDR3 DNA: TGTGCCAGCAGTGTTGGAGGAGGGACGAACACTGAAGCTTTCTTT

J gene: TRBJ1-2
D gene: .
V gene: TRBV27
clone size: .
CDR3 protein: CASSLRGARGYTF
CDR3 DNA: TGTGCCAGCAGTTTACGGGGGGCGCGGGGCTACACCTTC

J gene: TRBJ1-2
D gene: TRBD1
V gene: TRBV3-1/TRBV3-2
clone size: .
CDR3 protein: CASSQRGQSYGYTF
CDR3 DNA: TGTGCCAGCAGCCAACGGGGACAGTCCTATGGCTACACCTTC

J gene: TRBJ1-5
D gene: TRBD1
V gene: TRBV24-1
clone size: .
CDR3 protein: CATSDRDRVVGPQHF
CDR3 DNA: TGTGCCACCAGTGACCGGGACAGGGTGGTCGGGCCCCAGCATTTT

J gene: TRBJ2-3
D gene: .
V gene: TRBV5-5
clone size: .
CDR3 protein: CASSLTPTESLFTQYF
CDR3 DNA: TGTGCCAGCAGCTTGACCCCGACGGAGAGCCTATTCACGCAGTATTTT

J gene: TRBJ1-1
D gene: .
V gene: TRBV28
clone size: .
CDR3 protein: CASIPSPGARGVPDPAFF
CDR3 DNA: TGTGCCAGCATCCCCTCCCCCGGGGCCAGGGGAGTCCCCGATCCAGCTTTCTTT